Sequencing of this T cell receptor (beta chain) was carried out in a study of T cell responses to AZD1222 COVID-19 vaccine. Study background: Pooling was applied to second doses at about 4 or about 12 weeks.

Germline-derived CDR1 and CDR2 are SGHDN and FVKESK. The ends were cut back, 4 bases at V and 1 base at J, with 16 bases in the middle. CDR3 length: 17 residues. Study-level results: At baseline, just a handful of AZD1222 recipients tested seropositive. Repertoires were obtained solely post-peak T cell response. White British donors predominated, females outnumbered males, and clonal diversity was possibly underestimated.

A note on this clone: Its target is not known.

Measured with immunoSEQ multiplex PCR; TCRdb has only the in-frame clones, and not every one. This repertoire shows more than 95,000 clones, around 91% found once; its top ten account for around a sixth. The V call is TRBV14, the J call TRBJ2-2; possible D gene TRBD2, 8 bases. The material sequenced was peripheral blood, taken on day 0 of AZD1222 vaccination. The sequence was obtained from an adult in good health. CDR3 sequence: CASSPGGGVWNTGELFF. The CDR3 DNA reads TGTGCCAGCAGCCCGGGAGGGGGCGTTTGGAACACCGGGGAGCTGTTTTTT.